This T cell receptor beta chain was identified in a study of cytomegalovirus exposure and HLA in healthy donors. In germline, CDR1 is LNHNV, CDR2 YYDKDF (reference sequence). V shed 5 bases and J 6 bases; nucleotides not matched to a gene: 9. The CDR3 spans 15 residues. There are a few counts of this clone. Repertoires were generated with immunoSEQ multiplex PCR, while TCRdb's copy carries only in-frame clones and drops some. The repertoire includes under 200,000 clones, approximately 86% of them detected once, and 2% to 2.5% sits in the top ten. The V and J genes are TRBV15 and TRBJ1-2; 10 nucleotides match TRBD1. The source material was PBMCs. This clonotype was sampled from a woman aged 18-29 years in good health and CMV-seronegative. The CDR3: CATSGGTGVGDGYTF. In DNA form, the CDR3 reads TGTGCCACCAGCGGAGGGACAGGGGTAGGAGATGGCTACACCTTC.